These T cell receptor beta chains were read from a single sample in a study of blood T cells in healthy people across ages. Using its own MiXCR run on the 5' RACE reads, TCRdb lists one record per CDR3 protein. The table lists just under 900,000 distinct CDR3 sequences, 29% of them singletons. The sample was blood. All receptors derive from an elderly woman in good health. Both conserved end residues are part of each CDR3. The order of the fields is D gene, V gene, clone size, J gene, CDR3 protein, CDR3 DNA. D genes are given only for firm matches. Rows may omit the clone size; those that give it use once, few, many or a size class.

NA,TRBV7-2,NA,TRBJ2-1,CASSVDRPGEQFF,TGTGCCAGCAGCGTCGACAGGCCAGGTGAGCAGTTCTTC
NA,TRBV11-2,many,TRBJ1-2,CASSFNTNYGYTF,TGTGCCAGCAGCTTTAACACTAACTATGGCTACACCTTC
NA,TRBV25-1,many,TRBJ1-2,CASSGGFYGYTF,TGTGCCAGCAGTGGAGGGTTTTATGGCTACACCTTC
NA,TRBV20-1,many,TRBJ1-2,CSAPTGTANKSGYTF,TGCAGTGCTCCCACCGGGACGGCCAATAAAAGTGGCTACACCTTC
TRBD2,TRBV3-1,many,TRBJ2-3,CASSLPSSGSTDTQYF,TGTGCCAGCAGCCTACCCTCTAGCGGTAGCACAGATACGCAGTATTTT
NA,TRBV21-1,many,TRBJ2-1,CASSKRGLVPASRSSYNEQFF,TGTGCCAGCAGCAAAAGGGGGCTCGTCCCCGCTAGCCGGAGCTCCTACAATGAGCAGTTCTTC
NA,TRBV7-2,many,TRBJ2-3,CASSFRLGDTQYF,TGTGCCAGCAGCTTCCGACTCGGAGATACGCAGTATTTT
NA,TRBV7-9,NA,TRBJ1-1,CASSLTRARNFPNTEAFF,TGTGCCAGCAGCTTAACCCGGGCCAGGAACTTTCCGAACACTGAAGCTTTCTTT
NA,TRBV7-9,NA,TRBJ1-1,CASSTLTALNIEAFF,TGTGCCAGCAGCACCTTGACAGCCTTGAACATTGAAGCTTTCTTT
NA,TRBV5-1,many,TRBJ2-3,CASSRLTARSTDTQYF,TGCGCCAGCAGCCGCCTGACAGCACGTAGCACAGATACGCAGTATTTT
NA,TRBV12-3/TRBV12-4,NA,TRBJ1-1,CASSFGGFATEAFF,TGTGCCAGCAGTTTCGGTGGATTTGCCACTGAAGCTTTCTTT
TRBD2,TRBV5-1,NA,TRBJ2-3,CASSRSGAIDDTQYF,TGCGCCAGCAGTCGTAGCGGGGCAATAGACGATACGCAGTATTTT
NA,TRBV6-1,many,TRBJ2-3,CASSLGFTGTPGLGTQYF,TGTGCCAGCAGCCTTGGATTTACCGGGACCCCGGGGTTGGGTACGCAGTATTTT
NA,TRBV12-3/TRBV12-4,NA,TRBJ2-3,CASSLPRGGTDTQYF,TGTGCCAGCAGTTTACCTAGAGGGGGAACAGATACGCAGTATTTT
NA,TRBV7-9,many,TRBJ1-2,CASSLAGQNYGYTF,TGTGCCAGCAGCTTGGCAGGCCAGAACTATGGCTACACCTTC
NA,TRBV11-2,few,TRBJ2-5,CASSPVIVNEQYF,TGTGCCAGCAGCCCGGTAATTGTCAATGAGCAGTACTTC
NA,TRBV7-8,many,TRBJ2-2,CASSLGGVTGRLTGELFF,TGTGCCAGCAGCTTAGGGGGGGTGACGGGTCGGCTCACCGGGGAGCTGTTTTTT
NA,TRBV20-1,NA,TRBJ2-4,CSARDGAAPGYF,TGCAGTGCTAGAGATGGAGCAGCCCCGGGGTACTTC
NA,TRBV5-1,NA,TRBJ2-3,CASSLAQGRDTQYF,TGCGCCAGCAGCTTGGCTCAGGGGAGAGATACGCAGTATTTT
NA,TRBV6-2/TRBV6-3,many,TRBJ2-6,CASSIEQFFSGANVLTF,TGTGCCAGCAGTATCGAACAGTTCTTCTCTGGGGCCAACGTCCTGACTTTC
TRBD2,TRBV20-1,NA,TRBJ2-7,CSASVSGTYEQYF,TGCAGTGCTAGCGTTAGCGGGACCTACGAGCAGTACTTC
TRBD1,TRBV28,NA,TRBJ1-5,CATQTGTPYSNQPQHF,TGTGCCACCCAGACAGGGACGCCCTATAGCAATCAGCCCCAGCATTTT